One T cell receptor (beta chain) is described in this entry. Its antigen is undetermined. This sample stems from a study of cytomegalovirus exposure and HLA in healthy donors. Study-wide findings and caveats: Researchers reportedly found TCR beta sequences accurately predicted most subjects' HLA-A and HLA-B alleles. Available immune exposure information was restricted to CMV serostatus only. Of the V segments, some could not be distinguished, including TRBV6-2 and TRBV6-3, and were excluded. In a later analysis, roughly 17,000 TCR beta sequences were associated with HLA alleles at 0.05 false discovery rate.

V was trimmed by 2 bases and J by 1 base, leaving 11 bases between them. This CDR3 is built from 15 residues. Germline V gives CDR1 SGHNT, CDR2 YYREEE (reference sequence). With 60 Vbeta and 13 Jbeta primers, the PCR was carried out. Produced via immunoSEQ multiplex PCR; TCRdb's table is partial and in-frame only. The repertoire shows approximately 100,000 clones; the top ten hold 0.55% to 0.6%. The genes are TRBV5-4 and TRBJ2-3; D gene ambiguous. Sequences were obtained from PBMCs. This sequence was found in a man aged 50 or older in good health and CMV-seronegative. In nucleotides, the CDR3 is TGTGCCAGCAGCTTCAACTACCCGGGCACAGATACGCAGTATTTT. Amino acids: CASSFNYPGTDTQYF.